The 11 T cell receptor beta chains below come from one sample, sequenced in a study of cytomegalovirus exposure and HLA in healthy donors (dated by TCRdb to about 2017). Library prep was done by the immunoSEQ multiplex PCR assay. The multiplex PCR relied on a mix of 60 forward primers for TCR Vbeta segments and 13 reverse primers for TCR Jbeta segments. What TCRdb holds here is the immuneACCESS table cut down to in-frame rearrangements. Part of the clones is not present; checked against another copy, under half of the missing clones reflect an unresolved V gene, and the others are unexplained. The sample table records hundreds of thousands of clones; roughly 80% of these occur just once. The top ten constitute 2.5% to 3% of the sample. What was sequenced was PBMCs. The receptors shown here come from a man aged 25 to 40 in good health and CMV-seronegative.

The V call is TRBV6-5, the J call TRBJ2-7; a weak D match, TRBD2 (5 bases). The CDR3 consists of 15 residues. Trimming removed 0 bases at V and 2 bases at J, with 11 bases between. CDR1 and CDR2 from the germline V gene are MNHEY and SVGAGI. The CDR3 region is CASSYSRAETYEQYF. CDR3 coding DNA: TGTGCCAGCAGTTACTCGAGGGCAGAAACCTACGAGCAGTACTTC.

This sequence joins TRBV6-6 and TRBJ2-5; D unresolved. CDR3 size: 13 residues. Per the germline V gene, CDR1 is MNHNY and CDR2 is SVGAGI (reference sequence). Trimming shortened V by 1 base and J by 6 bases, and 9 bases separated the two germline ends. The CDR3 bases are TGTGCCAGCAGTTACTGGGCAGACCAGACCCAGTACTTC. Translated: CASSYWADQTQYF.

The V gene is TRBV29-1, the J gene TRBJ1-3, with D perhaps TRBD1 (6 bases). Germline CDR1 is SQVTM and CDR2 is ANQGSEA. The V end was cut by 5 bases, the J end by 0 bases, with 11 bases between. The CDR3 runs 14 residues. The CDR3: CSVLGHLSGNTIYF. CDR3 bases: TGCAGCGTTTTGGGACATCTCTCTGGAAACACCATATATTTT. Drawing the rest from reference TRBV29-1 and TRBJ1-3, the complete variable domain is SAVISQKPSRDICQRGTSLTIQCQVDSQVTMMFWYRQQPGQSLTLIATANQGSEATYESGFVIDKFPISRPNLTFSTLTVSNMSPEDSSIYLCSVLGHLSGNTIYFGEGSWLTVV.

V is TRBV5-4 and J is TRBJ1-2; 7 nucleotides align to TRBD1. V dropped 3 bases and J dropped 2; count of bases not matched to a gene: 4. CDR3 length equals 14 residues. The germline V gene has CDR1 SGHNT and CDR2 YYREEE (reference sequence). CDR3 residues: CASSSEQGNYGYTF. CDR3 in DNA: TGTGCCAGCAGCTCTGAACAGGGGAACTATGGCTACACCTTC.

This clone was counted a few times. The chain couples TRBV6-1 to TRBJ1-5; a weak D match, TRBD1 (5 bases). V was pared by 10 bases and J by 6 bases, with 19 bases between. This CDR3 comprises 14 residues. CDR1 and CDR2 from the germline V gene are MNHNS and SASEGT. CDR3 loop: CATIPTVSSQPQHF. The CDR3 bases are TGTGCCACCATCCCGACAGTGTCTAGTCAGCCCCAGCATTTT.

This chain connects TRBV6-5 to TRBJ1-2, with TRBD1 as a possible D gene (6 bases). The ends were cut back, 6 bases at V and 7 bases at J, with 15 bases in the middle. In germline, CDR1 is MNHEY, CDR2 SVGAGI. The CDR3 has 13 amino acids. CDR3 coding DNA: TGTGCCAGCAGGGCAGGGGATCGCTCTGGCTACACCTTC. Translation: CASRAGDRSGYTF.

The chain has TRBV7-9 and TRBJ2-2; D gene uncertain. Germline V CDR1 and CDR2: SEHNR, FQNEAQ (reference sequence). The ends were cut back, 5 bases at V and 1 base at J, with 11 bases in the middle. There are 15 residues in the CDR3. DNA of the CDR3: TGTGCCAGCAGCCCTGCCGGTAGGAACACCGGGGAGCTGTTTTTT. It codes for CASSPAGRNTGELFF. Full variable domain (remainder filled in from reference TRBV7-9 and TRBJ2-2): DTGVSQNPRHKITKRGQNVTFRCDPISEHNRLYWYRQTLGQGPEFLTYFQNEAQLEKSRLLSDRFSAERPKGSFSTLEIQRTEQGDSAMYLCASSPAGRNTGELFFGEGSRLTVL.

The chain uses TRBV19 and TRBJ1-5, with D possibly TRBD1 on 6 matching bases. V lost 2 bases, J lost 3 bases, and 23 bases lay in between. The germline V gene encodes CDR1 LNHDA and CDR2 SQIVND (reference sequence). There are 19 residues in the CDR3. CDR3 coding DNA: TGTGCCAGTAGTATAACCCCCGAATGGCGGACAGTCCCCAATCAGCCCCAGCATTTT. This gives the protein CASSITPEWRTVPNQPQHF.

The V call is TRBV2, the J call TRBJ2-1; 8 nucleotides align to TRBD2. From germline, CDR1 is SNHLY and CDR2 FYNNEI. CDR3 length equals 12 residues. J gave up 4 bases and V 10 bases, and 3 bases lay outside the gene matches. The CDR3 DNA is TGTGCCACCGGGGGGGGGTACAATGAGCAGTTCTTC. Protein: CATGGGYNEQFF.

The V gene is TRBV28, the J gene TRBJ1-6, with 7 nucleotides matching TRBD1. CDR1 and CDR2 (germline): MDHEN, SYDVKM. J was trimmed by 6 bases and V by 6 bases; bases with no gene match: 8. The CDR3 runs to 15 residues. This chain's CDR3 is CASSQGTVLNSPLHF. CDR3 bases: TGTGCCAGCAGCCAGGGGACAGTCCTTAATTCACCCCTCCACTTT.

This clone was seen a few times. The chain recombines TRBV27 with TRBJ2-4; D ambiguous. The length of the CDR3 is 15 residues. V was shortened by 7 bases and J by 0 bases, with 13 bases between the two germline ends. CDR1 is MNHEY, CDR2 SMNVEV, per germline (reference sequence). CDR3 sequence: CASKPLTGAKNIQYF. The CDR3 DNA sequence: TGTGCCAGCAAGCCCCTTACGGGAGCCAAAAACATTCAGTACTTC.